This passage covers 20 T cell receptor beta chains from one sample sequenced in a study of CD8+CD57+ T cells in acquired aplastic anemia. Profiling that covered TCR beta VDJ and CDR3 relied on genomic DNA as its template. TCRdb independently ran MiXCR on the reads; one entry per CDR3 protein. The table lists 68,000 or so distinct CDR3 sequences, around half of them singletons, with about 8.9% in the top ten. Sequenced material: sorted CD4+, CD8+, or CD8+CD57+ T cells (not recorded which) from PBMCs. These receptors all stem from a human donor in good health, serving as a control.

The V call is TRBV7-7, the J call TRBJ1-3; D gene ambiguous. The CDR3 has 13 residues. CDR1 is SSHAT and CDR2 is FNYEAQ in the germline V gene (reference sequence). V lost 8 bases, J lost 3 bases, and 11 bases lay in between. The CDR3 nucleotides read TGTGCCAGCCGGGCCCTCGGTGGAAACACCATATATTTT. This gives the protein CASRALGGNTIYF.

Points on this clonotype: Just one base apart from a much larger clone, this may be a read error. This chain uses TRBV11-1 with TRBJ2-1; weak D call: TRBD1 (5 bases). Trimming shortened V by 6 bases and J by 1 base, and 25 bases separated the two germline ends. The germline CDR1 and CDR2 sequences are SGHAT and FQDESV (reference sequence). The CDR3 is made up of 19 amino acids. The CDR3 reads CASSPEPGHVIQSYNEQFF. Here the CDR3 DNA reads TGTGCCAGCAGTCCGGAACCTGGACACGTTATCCAGTCCTACAATGAGCAGTTCTTC.

The chain employs TRBV2 and TRBJ2-3; D may be TRBD1 (6 bases). V was cut by 8 bases and J by 6 bases, with 15 bases left in between. CDR1 and CDR2 (germline): SNHLY, FYNNEI. This CDR3 spans 13 amino acids. The CDR3 DNA sequence: TGTGCCAGCGATACAGGGAATAGCGATACGCAGTATTTT. This codes for CASDTGNSDTQYF.

The rearrangement uses TRBV29-1 and TRBJ2-5; possibly TRBD1 or TRBD2 for D (5 bases each). The CDR3 covers 15 residues. The V gene's germline CDR1 is SQVTM and CDR2 ANQGSEA. Trimming stripped 5 bases from V and 0 bases from J, with 16 bases between. CDR3 nucleotides: TGCAGCGTTCACCGGGACCCTAAGTACCAAGAGACCCAGTACTTC. This gives the protein CSVHRDPKYQETQYF. The whole variable domain, filled in from reference TRBV29-1 and TRBJ2-5, reads SAVISQKPSRDICQRGTSLTIQCQVDSQVTMMFWYRQQPGQSLTLIATANQGSEATYESGFVIDKFPISRPNLTFSTLTVSNMSPEDSSIYLCSVHRDPKYQETQYFGPGTRLLVL.

The V gene is TRBV15, the J gene TRBJ1-2, with a possible D match to TRBD1 (5 bases). This CDR3 has 16 amino acids. V lost 0 bases to trimming and J lost 1 base, with 12 bases between them. The germline gives CDR1 LNHNV, CDR2 YYDKDF (reference sequence). DNA of the CDR3: TGTGCCACCAGCAGAGAAGCAGGGAGGGTTAACTATGGCTACACCTTC. It encodes CATSREAGRVNYGYTF.

In this sample, this clonotype is medium-sized (0.01 to 0.1%). This chain links TRBV29-1 with TRBJ1-2, with D maybe TRBD1 (6 bases). The CDR3 extends over 13 amino acids. CDR1 and CDR2 from the germline V gene are SQVTM and ANQGSEA. Trimming took 6 bases from V and 3 from J, leaving 14 bases between them. CDR3 in amino acids: CSVEGSGDYGYTF. CDR3 nucleotide sequence: TGCAGCGTCGAGGGTTCAGGGGACTATGGCTACACCTTC.

The chain uses TRBV20-1 and TRBJ1-5, with a possible D match to TRBD1 (5 bases). This CDR3 region has 12 residues. From germline, CDR1 is DFQATT and CDR2 SNEGSKA (reference sequence). V was trimmed by 4 bases and J by 4 bases, leaving 8 bases between them. CDR3 nucleotides: TGCAGTGCTACCCAGGGAAATCAGCCCCAGCATTTT. Translated: CSATQGNQPQHF.

This chain connects TRBV10-1 to TRBJ1-1; D call uncertain. From germline, CDR1 is WNHNN and CDR2 SYGVQD (reference sequence). The length of the CDR3 is 12 residues. The ends were cut back, 3 bases at V and 3 bases at J, with 5 bases in the middle. The CDR3: CASSDGYTEAFF. For the CDR3, the DNA is TGCGCCAGCAGTGACGGGTACACTGAAGCTTTCTTT.

This clonotype was counted ten times or more. The chain links TRBV29-1 to TRBJ2-7; D is possibly TRBD1 (7 bases). This CDR3 spans 12 amino acids. From germline, CDR1 is SQVTM and CDR2 ANQGSEA. V lost 2 bases to trimming and J lost 9 bases, with 14 bases between them. CDR3 loop: CSVENRGGGQYF. In DNA, the CDR3 is TGCAGCGTTGAAAACAGGGGAGGTGGGCAGTACTTC.

To note about this clonotype: As the CDR3 is not closed by the conserved phenylalanine or tryptophan, this likely results from a read error. The chain joins TRBV25-1 to TRBJ2-7; D possibly corresponds to TRBD2 (5 bases). The germline V gene has CDR1 MGHDK and CDR2 SYGVNS. This CDR3 spans 13 amino acids. Trimming removed 8 bases from V and 1 base from J, with 12 bases in between. In DNA form, the CDR3 reads TGTGCCAGCTCCCGGGAAGAGTCCTACGAGCAGTACTCC. Residues: CASSREESYEQYS.

The V gene is TRBV2, the J gene TRBJ2-7, with 10 bases lining up with TRBD2. The CDR3 contains 14 residues. Germline CDR1 reads SNHLY; CDR2 reads FYNNEI. Unmatched junction bases numbered 10, after V lost 7 bases and J lost 7 bases. CDR3: CASKLSGGAGEQYF. CDR3 bases: TGTGCCAGCAAATTGAGCGGGGGGGCCGGGGAGCAGTACTTC.

The CDR3: CASSNGLGTRAFGQFF. CDR3 in DNA: TGTGCCAGCAGCAATGGACTAGGGACTAGGGCGTTTGGGCAGTTCTTC. The rearrangement links TRBV9 to TRBJ2-1; TRBD2 agrees at 8 bases. The CDR3 runs to 16 residues. With 4 bases clipped from V and 12 bases from J, the junction kept 18 bases outside the gene matches. Germline values: CDR1 SGDLS, CDR2 YYNGEE.

This clonotype was seen more than once but under ten times. The V call is TRBV24-1, the J call TRBJ2-5; tentatively, D is TRBD2 (6 bases). The CDR3 runs to 16 residues. Deletions cut 1 base from V and 1 base from J, with 12 bases between. CDR1 is KGHDR, CDR2 SFDVKD, per germline. DNA for the CDR3: TGTGCCACCAGTGATTTTGCGGGGAGTAGCCAAGAGACCCAGTACTTC. The encoded protein is CATSDFAGSSQETQYF.

The J gene is TRBJ2-7, the V gene TRBV20-1, with D possibly matching TRBD2 (7 bases). The CDR3 consists of 13 residues. Germline CDR1 is DFQATT and CDR2 is SNEGSKA (reference sequence). Trimming took off 3 bases at V and 7 bases at J, with 16 bases between the two ends. The CDR3 is CSASLRGAREQYF. CDR3 coding DNA: TGCAGTGCTAGTCTTCGGGGGGCTCGGGAGCAGTACTTC.

J is TRBJ1-1 and V is TRBV2; no definite D call. The V gene's germline CDR1 is SNHLY and CDR2 FYNNEI. CDR3 length: 12 residues. V lost 2 bases to trimming and J lost 7 bases, with 8 bases between them. The CDR3 DNA reads as TGTGCCAGCAGTGAAACGGCCATTGAAGCTTTCTTT. Translating gives CASSETAIEAFF.

The rearrangement links TRBV3-1 to TRBJ2-1; 8 nucleotides align to TRBD2. V shed 4 bases, J shed 9 bases, and the junction held 5 bases outside the gene matches. Germline V gene lookup returns CDR1 LGHDT and CDR2 YNNKEL (reference sequence). CDR3 length equals 13 residues. The CDR3 reads CASSRLLAGEQFF. In nucleotides, the CDR3 is TGTGCCAGCAGCCGCCTTCTAGCGGGTGAGCAGTTCTTC.

This clonotype was seen repeatedly, ten times or more. J is TRBJ2-1 and V is TRBV5-1; D ambiguous. V shed 0 bases and J shed 0 bases, with 7 bases lying between them. CDR3 length: 15 amino acids. Germline V gives CDR1 SGHRS, CDR2 YFSETQ. CDR3 loop: CASSLGVSSYNEQFF. CDR3 sequence (DNA): TGCGCCAGCAGCTTGGGTGTGAGCTCCTACAATGAGCAGTTCTTC.

This clonotype is classed as medium-sized (0.01 to 0.1%). The gene calls are TRBV2 and TRBJ2-3; D is unresolved. CDR1 and CDR2 (germline): SNHLY, FYNNEI. The CDR3 loop spans 13 amino acids. V lost 6 bases and J 4 bases, leaving 11 bases between the germline ends. The CDR3 region is CASRAPTADTQYF. In nucleotides, the CDR3 is TGTGCCAGCAGGGCCCCTACCGCAGATACGCAGTATTTT. Full variable domain (rest looked up from reference TRBV2 and TRBJ2-3): EPEVTQTPSHQVTQMGQEVILRCVPISNHLYFYWYRQILGQKVEFLVSFYNNEISEKSEIFDDQFSVERPDGSNFTLKIRSTKLEDSAMYFCASRAPTADTQYFGPGTRLTVL.

This clonotype showed up just a few times. This may arise from a read error, as a much more abundant clone is one base away. The V call is TRBV12-5, the J call TRBJ1-2; D unresolved. The CDR3 sequence is 12 residues long. Germline V gene sequence: CDR1 LGHNT, CDR2 FRNRAP. CDR3: CVSGPQFDGYTF. CDR3 nucleotides: TGTGTTAGTGGCCCTCAGTTCGATGGCTACACCTTC.

J is TRBJ2-1 and V is TRBV20-1; TRBD2 agrees at 11 bases. Per the germline V gene, CDR1 is DFQATT and CDR2 is SNEGSKA (reference sequence). V lost 4 bases, J lost 6 bases, and 8 bases stayed unmatched. The CDR3 sequence is 15 residues long. The CDR3 region is CSANCLAGGVNEQFF. The CDR3 DNA follows: TGCAGTGCTAATTGCCTAGCGGGGGGCGTCAATGAGCAGTTCTTC.